A single sample is the source of the 27 T cell receptor beta chains below, sequenced in a study of T cell changes during pregnancy in multiple sclerosis. The repertoire was sequenced with immunoSEQ multiplex PCR; TCRdb's copy has only in-frame clones and lacks some. The sample carries 40,000 to 55,000 clones, over 90% recorded once. Sequencing was performed on CD4+ T cells from peripheral blood mononuclear cells, taken after pregnancy. The receptors shown here come from a female donor in good health, enrolled as a control in a pregnancy study.

This clone was observed a few times. This rearrangement joins TRBV29-1 to TRBJ1-2, with D tentatively TRBD1 (5 bases). Looked up from germline, CDR1 is SQVTM and CDR2 is ANQGSEA. Trimming removed 5 bases from V and 4 bases from J, with 11 bases in between. The CDR3 totals 12 residues. This CDR3 is CSVTHQGYGYTF. The CDR3 DNA sequence: TGCAGCGTTACACATCAGGGCTATGGCTACACCTTC.

The V gene is TRBV11-2, the J gene TRBJ2-5; the match to TRBD1 covers 7 bases. CDR1 and CDR2 from the germline V gene are SGHAT and FQNNGV. J gave up 6 bases and V 6 bases, and 7 bases lay outside the gene matches. The CDR3 spans 13 residues. CDR3 loop: CASRSTTGKTQYF. The CDR3 bases are TGTGCCAGCAGATCCACGACAGGGAAGACCCAGTACTTC.

The rearrangement joins TRBV5-4 to TRBJ2-3, with 12 bases fitting TRBD2. The V segment lost 4 bases and the J segment 2 bases; nucleotides outside the gene matches: 14. Germline V gene data show CDR1 as SGHNT and CDR2 as YYREEE (reference sequence). The CDR3 sequence is 19 residues long. This chain's CDR3 is CASSIRLRLAGDLTDTQYF. CDR3 nucleotide sequence: TGTGCCAGCAGCATCCGATTAAGACTAGCGGGAGATCTCACAGATACGCAGTATTTT.

This sequence joins TRBV19 and TRBJ1-1, with D unresolved. Germline V lookup: CDR1 LNHDA, CDR2 SQIVND (reference sequence). Trimming cost V 7 bases and J 1 base, with 10 bases left between them. The CDR3 spans 13 residues. CDR3 in DNA: TGTGCCAGTATCCGGTCCCCGAACACTGAAGCTTTCTTT. Translating it yields CASIRSPNTEAFF.

The chain has TRBV30 and TRBJ1-4; 7 positions agree with TRBD1. CDR1 GTSNPN and CDR2 SVGIG come from the germline V gene (reference sequence). This CDR3 comprises 15 residues. V was pared by 3 bases and J by 0 bases, with 4 bases of the junction left unmatched. This CDR3 reads CAWSLTGATNEKLFF. DNA of the CDR3: TGTGCCTGGAGCCTAACAGGGGCAACTAATGAAAAACTGTTTTTT.

The rearrangement uses TRBV7-9 and TRBJ1-2; D is perhaps TRBD1 (6 bases). Germline CDR1 SEHNR, CDR2 FQNEAQ (reference sequence). With 3 bases removed from V and 8 bases from J, the gap between germline ends came to 28 bases. The CDR3 is 18 amino acids. CDR3 loop: CASSFRPIGQTPKDGYTF. The CDR3 DNA follows: TGTGCCAGCAGCTTTCGCCCGATTGGACAGACCCCCAAAGACGGCTACACCTTC.

The J gene is TRBJ2-5, the V gene TRBV28, with 12 positions matching TRBD2. V lost 1 base and J lost 5; bases outside the gene matches: 2. Germline-derived CDR1 and CDR2 are MDHEN and SYDVKM. CDR3 length equals 15 residues. This CDR3 reads CASSLLTSGGETQYF. The CDR3 region has the DNA TGTGCCAGCAGTTTATTGACTAGCGGGGGTGAGACCCAGTACTTC.

The chain recombines TRBV6-1 with TRBJ2-7, with a tentative D call TRBD1 (6 bases). The germline CDR1 and CDR2 sequences are MNHNS and SASEGT. This CDR3 is built from 14 residues. Trimming removed 0 bases at V and 4 bases at J, with 10 bases between. DNA for the CDR3: TGTGCCAGCAGTGAAGCGGGGGCGGAGTACGAGCAGTACTTC. The encoded protein is CASSEAGAEYEQYF.

V is TRBV19 and J is TRBJ2-2, with 7 nucleotides matching TRBD1. V lost 5 bases and J lost 2; bases outside the gene matches: 8. Germline loops: CDR1 LNHDA, CDR2 SQIVND (reference sequence). CDR3 length: 16 residues. CDR3 amino acids: CASSLPGTANTGELFF. CDR3 coding DNA: TGTGCCAGTAGTCTGCCCGGGACAGCAAACACCGGGGAGCTGTTTTTT.

The rearrangement links TRBV11-3 to TRBJ2-1; D not certain. Deletions cut 0 bases from V and 0 bases from J, with 12 bases between. CDR3 length: 17 amino acids. Germline V gene data show CDR1 as SGHNT and CDR2 as YENEEA. The CDR3 region has the DNA TGTGCCAGCAGCTTAGATCTAGGCATTCGCTCCTACAATGAGCAGTTCTTC. Translating gives CASSLDLGIRSYNEQFF.

The chain combines TRBV4-2 with TRBJ2-7, with 11 bases that match TRBD2. In germline, CDR1 is LGHNA, CDR2 YNFKEQ. V lost 2 bases, J lost 2 bases, and 8 bases stayed unmatched. The CDR3 is 17 amino acids. This CDR3 reads CASSQFGLAGGTYEQYF. In nucleotides, the CDR3 is TGTGCCAGCAGCCAATTCGGGTTAGCGGGAGGGACCTACGAGCAGTACTTC.

CDR3 bases: TGTGCCAGCAGAGTGACCGGGACAGGGTCTAATGAGCAGTTCTTC. Translation: CASRVTGTGSNEQFF. The chain employs TRBV6-6 and TRBJ2-1; 9 positions agree with TRBD1. Losses at the gene ends were 6 bases for V and 7 bases for J; bases not matched to a gene: 10. The CDR3 length is 15 residues. Germline V gene sequence: CDR1 MNHNY, CDR2 SVGAGI (reference sequence).

The V call is TRBV30, the J call TRBJ2-5, with 14 bases identical to TRBD2. In germline, CDR1 is GTSNPN, CDR2 SVGIG (reference sequence). Trimming took 1 base from V and 5 from J; bases not matched to a gene: 12. The CDR3 extends over 18 amino acids. CDR3 nucleotides: TGTGCCTGGAGTGAACCTCGGACTAGCGGGGGGTTTTGGGAGACCCAGTACTTC. Its protein product is CAWSEPRTSGGFWETQYF.

This sequence joins TRBV6-4 and TRBJ1-5, with D maybe TRBD1 (6 bases). This CDR3 is 15 amino acids long. CDR1 is MRHNA and CDR2 is SNTAGT in the germline V gene. V shed 2 bases and J shed 2 bases, with 10 bases lying between them. The CDR3 spells CASSDNRVGNQPQHF. The CDR3, as DNA: TGTGCCAGCAGTGACAACAGGGTGGGCAATCAGCCCCAGCATTTT.

The J gene is TRBJ2-1, the V gene TRBV28; 8 positions match TRBD2. Germline CDR1 is MDHEN and CDR2 is SYDVKM. The CDR3 totals 17 residues. Germline trimming cut 6 bases from V and 9 bases from J; bases unmatched to any gene: 19. CDR3 nucleotide sequence: TGTGCCAGCAGGGCCTGGGTCAGCGGGAGAGGCGAGGGTGAGCAGTTCTTC. This translates into CASRAWVSGRGEGEQFF.

This clone came up once. The chain recombines TRBV4-1 with TRBJ2-5; TRBD2 is a possible D gene (6 bases). The V gene lost 3 bases and the J gene lost 1 base, with 15 bases spanning the gap. This CDR3 has 16 amino acids. From germline, CDR1 is MGHRA and CDR2 YSYEKL. The CDR3, as DNA: TGCGCCAGCAGCCAGCTGAACATGGGACTCCAAGAGACCCAGTACTTC. Encoded protein: CASSQLNMGLQETQYF.

The chain couples TRBV7-2 to TRBJ2-2; 12 bases align to TRBD1. Germline V gene lookup returns CDR1 SGHTA and CDR2 FQGNSA. V lost 4 bases to trimming and J lost 1 base; unmatched junction nucleotides: 4. The CDR3 sequence is 17 residues long. The CDR3, as DNA: TGTGCCAGCAGCTCAGGGACAGGGGGCGGGAACACCGGGGAGCTGTTTTTT. This translates into CASSSGTGGGNTGELFF.

This clone was seen once. J is TRBJ2-7 and V is TRBV20-1, with D perhaps TRBD2 (6 bases). Trimming removed 7 bases from V and 4 bases from J, with 8 bases in between. CDR1 and CDR2 from the germline V gene are DFQATT and SNEGSKA (reference sequence). CDR3 size: 10 residues. The CDR3 DNA reads as TGCAGTGGGGGACTTTACGAGCAGTACTTC. Amino acid sequence: CSGGLYEQYF.

This clone was found once. The chain combines TRBV9 with TRBJ2-5, with 8 bases that match TRBD2. Germline V gene lookup returns CDR1 SGDLS and CDR2 YYNGEE. The V segment lost 4 bases and the J segment 5 bases; nucleotides outside the gene matches: 7. The CDR3 runs 14 residues. DNA for the CDR3: TGTGCCAGCAGCACCGGGGGGGGGCGGGAGACCCAGTACTTC. It specifies CASSTGGGRETQYF.

This sequence joins TRBV7-8 and TRBJ1-3; the D is unclear. This CDR3 has 15 amino acids. Trimming left V 4 bases short and J 0 bases short, with 10 bases between. Germline values: CDR1 SGHVS, CDR2 FQNEAQ. CDR3 in DNA: TGTGCCAGCAGCTCCCGGGTCGTCTCTGGAAACACCATATATTTT. Protein product: CASSSRVVSGNTIYF. The full variable domain, its missing parts supplied by reference TRBV7-8 and TRBJ1-3, is GAGVSQSPRYKVAKRGQDVALRCDPISGHVSLFWYQQALGQGPEFLTYFQNEAQLDKSGLPSDRFFAERPEGSVSTLKIQRTQQEDSAVYLCASSSRVVSGNTIYFGEGSWLTVV.

The V gene is TRBV6-6, the J gene TRBJ1-2, with TRBD1 matching 7 bases. With 6 bases clipped from V and 6 bases from J, the junction kept 10 bases outside the gene matches. CDR3 length: 14 amino acids. Germline V CDR1 and CDR2: MNHNY, SVGAGI (reference sequence). For the CDR3, the DNA is TGTGCCAGCAGCAACAGGGACAGAGAGGATGGCTACACCTTC. It translates to CASSNRDREDGYTF.

Only one count was recorded for this clone. The chain uses TRBV7-8 and TRBJ1-5; weak D call: TRBD1 (6 bases). The CDR3 loop spans 17 amino acids. V was cut by 1 base and J by 0 bases, with 13 bases left in between. The germline V gene encodes CDR1 SGHVS and CDR2 FQNEAQ. The CDR3 bases are TGTGCCAGCAGCTTAGTACAGGGCTGGGTTAGCAATCAGCCCCAGCATTTT. Amino acids: CASSLVQGWVSNQPQHF.

The CDR3 is CASSQEVRLYNEQFF. CDR3 nucleotide sequence: TGCGCCAGCAGCCAAGAAGTCAGACTTTACAATGAGCAGTTCTTC. The chain combines TRBV4-1 with TRBJ2-1; D gene uncertain. Germline V CDR1 and CDR2: MGHRA, YSYEKL. CDR3 size: 15 residues. V gave up 0 bases and J gave up 4 bases, with 10 bases separating them.

The rearrangement joins TRBV28 to TRBJ2-7; 8 bases line up with TRBD2. The CDR3 is 15 residues long. J gave up 0 bases and V 5 bases, and 6 bases lay outside the gene matches. Germline CDR1 is MDHEN and CDR2 is SYDVKM. The CDR3 nucleotides are TGTGCCAGCAGTCCGGGGGGGGAATACTCCTACGAGCAGTACTTC. Translation gives CASSPGGEYSYEQYF. The complete variable domain, with remaining parts taken from reference TRBV28 and TRBJ2-7, reads DVKVTQSSRYLVKRTGEKVFLECVQDMDHENMFWYRQDPGLGLRLIYFSYDVKMKEKGDIPEGYSVSREKKERFSLILESASTNQTSMYLCASSPGGEYSYEQYFGPGTRLTVT.

The J gene is TRBJ2-2, the V gene TRBV5-4; 8 positions agree with TRBD2. CDR3 length: 17 amino acids. Germline V gene lookup returns CDR1 SGHNT and CDR2 YYREEE (reference sequence). With 4 bases clipped from V and 4 bases from J, the junction kept 12 bases outside the gene matches. The CDR3 DNA is TGTGCCAGCAGCCCGCGAGGAGCGGGAGTTATCACCGGGGAGCTGTTTTTT. Its translation: CASSPRGAGVITGELFF.

The chain employs TRBV6-5 and TRBJ2-7; 8 bases are shared with TRBD1. The germline CDR1 and CDR2 sequences are MNHEY and SVGAGI. The CDR3 spans 13 residues. V lost 6 bases to trimming and J lost 4 bases; unmatched junction nucleotides: 5. The CDR3 nucleotides are TGTGCCAGCAGCCCCGGGACAGGATACGAGCAGTACTTC. Translation: CASSPGTGYEQYF.

The chain carries TRBV6-6 and TRBJ2-5; the match to TRBD2 covers 11 bases. Trimming cost V 7 bases and J 0 bases; bases outside gene matches: 7. This CDR3 has 16 residues. Germline V gene data show CDR1 as MNHNY and CDR2 as SVGAGI (reference sequence). The CDR3 region has the DNA TGTGCCAGCACTCAACCTAGCGGGGGGTACCAAGAGACCCAGTACTTC. Its translation is CASTQPSGGYQETQYF.